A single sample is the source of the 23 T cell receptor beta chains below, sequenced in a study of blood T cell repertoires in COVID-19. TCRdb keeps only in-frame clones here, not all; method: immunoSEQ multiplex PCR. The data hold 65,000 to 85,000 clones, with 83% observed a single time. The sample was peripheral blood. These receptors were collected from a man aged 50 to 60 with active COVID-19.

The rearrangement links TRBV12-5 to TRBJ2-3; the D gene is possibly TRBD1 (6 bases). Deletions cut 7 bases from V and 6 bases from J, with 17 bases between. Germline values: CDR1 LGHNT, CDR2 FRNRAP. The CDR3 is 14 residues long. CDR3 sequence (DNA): TGTGCTAGTGCCCTGGACAGCACTGCGGATACGCAGTATTTT. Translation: CASALDSTADTQYF.

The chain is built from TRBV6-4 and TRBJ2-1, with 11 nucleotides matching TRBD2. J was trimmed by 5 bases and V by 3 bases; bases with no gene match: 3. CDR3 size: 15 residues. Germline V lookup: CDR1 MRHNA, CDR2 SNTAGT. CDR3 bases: TGTGCCAGCAGTGAAGAACTAGCGGGGGACAATGAGCAGTTCTTC. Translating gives CASSEELAGDNEQFF.

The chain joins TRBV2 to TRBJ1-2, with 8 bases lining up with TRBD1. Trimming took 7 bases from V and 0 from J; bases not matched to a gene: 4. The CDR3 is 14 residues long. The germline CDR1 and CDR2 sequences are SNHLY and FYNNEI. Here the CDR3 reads CASKDRVTNYGYTF. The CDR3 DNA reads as TGTGCCAGCAAGGACAGGGTCACTAACTATGGCTACACCTTC.

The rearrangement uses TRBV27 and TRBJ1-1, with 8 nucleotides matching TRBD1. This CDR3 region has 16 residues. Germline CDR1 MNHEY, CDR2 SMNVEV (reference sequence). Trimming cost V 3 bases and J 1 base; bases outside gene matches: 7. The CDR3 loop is CASSFRQGARNTEAFF. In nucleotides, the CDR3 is TGTGCCAGCAGTTTCCGTCAGGGGGCAAGGAACACTGAAGCTTTCTTT.

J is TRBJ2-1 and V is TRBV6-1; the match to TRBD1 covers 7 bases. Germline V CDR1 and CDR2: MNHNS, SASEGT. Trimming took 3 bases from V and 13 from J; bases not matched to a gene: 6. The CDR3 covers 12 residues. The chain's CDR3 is CASSDRGRIQFF. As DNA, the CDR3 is TGTGCCAGCAGTGATAGGGGGCGCATCCAGTTCTTC.

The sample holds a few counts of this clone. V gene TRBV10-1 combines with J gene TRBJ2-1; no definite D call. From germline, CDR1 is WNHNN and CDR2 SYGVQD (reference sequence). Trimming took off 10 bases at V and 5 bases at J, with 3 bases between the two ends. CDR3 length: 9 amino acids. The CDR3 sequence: CANNNEQFF. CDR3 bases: TGCGCCAATAACAATGAGCAGTTCTTC.

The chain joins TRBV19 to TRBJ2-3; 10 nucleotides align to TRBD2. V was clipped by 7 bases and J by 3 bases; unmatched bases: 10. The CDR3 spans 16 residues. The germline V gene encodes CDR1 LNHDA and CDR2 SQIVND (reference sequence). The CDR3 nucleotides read TGTGCCAGTACCTCCTTTCCAGCGGGAGGGACAGATACGCAGTATTTT. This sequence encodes CASTSFPAGGTDTQYF.

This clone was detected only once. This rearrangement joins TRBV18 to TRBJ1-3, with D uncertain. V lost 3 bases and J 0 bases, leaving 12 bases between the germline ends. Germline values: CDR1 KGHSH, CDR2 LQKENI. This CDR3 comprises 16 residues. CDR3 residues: CASSPAEVLSGNTIYF. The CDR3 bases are TGTGCCAGCTCACCCGCGGAGGTCCTCTCTGGAAACACCATATATTTT.

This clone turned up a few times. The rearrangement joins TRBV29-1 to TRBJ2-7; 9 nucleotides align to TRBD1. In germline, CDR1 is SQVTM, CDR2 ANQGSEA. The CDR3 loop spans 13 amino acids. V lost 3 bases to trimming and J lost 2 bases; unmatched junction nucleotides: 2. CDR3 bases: TGCAGCGTTGAGGGACAGGGAGCCTACGAGCAGTACTTC. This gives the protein CSVEGQGAYEQYF.

The CDR3 loop is CASMRGDTGELFF. The CDR3 DNA is TGTGCCAGCATGCGGGGGGACACCGGGGAGCTGTTTTTT. The rearrangement links TRBV6-5 to TRBJ2-2; 8 positions match TRBD2. V was pared by 7 bases and J by 3 bases, with 1 base of the junction left unmatched. There are 13 residues in the CDR3. Germline loops: CDR1 MNHEY, CDR2 SVGAGI.

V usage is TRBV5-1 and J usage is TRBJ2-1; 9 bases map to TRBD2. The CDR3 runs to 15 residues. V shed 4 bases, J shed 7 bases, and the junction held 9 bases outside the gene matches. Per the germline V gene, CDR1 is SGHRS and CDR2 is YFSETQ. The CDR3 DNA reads TGCGCCAGCAGCCCGGAGGGACTAGCCCTGAATGAGCAGTTCTTC. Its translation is CASSPEGLALNEQFF. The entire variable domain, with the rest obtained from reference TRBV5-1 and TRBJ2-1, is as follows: KAGVTQTPRYLIKTRGQQVTLSCSPISGHRSVSWYQQTPGQGLQFLFEYFSETQRNKGNFPGRFSGRQFSNSRSEMNVSTLELGDSALYLCASSPEGLALNEQFFGPGTRLTVL.

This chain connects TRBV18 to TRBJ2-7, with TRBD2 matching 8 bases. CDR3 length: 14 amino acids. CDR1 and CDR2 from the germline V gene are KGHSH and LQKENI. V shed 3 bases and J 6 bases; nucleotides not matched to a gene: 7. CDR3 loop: CASSPSGAGGEQYF. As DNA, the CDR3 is TGTGCCAGCTCACCCTCCGGCGCGGGGGGCGAGCAGTACTTC.

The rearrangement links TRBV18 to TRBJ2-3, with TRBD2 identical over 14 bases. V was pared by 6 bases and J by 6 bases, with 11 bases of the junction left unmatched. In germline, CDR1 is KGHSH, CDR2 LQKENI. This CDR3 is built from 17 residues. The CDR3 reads CASSEETSGGAKDTQYF. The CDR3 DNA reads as TGTGCCAGCTCCGAAGAGACTAGCGGGGGGGCGAAGGATACGCAGTATTTT.

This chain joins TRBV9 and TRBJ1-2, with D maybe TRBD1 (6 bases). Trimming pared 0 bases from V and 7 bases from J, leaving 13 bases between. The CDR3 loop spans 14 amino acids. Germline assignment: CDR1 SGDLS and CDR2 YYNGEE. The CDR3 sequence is CASSVDQGRPGYTF. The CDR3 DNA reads TGTGCCAGCAGCGTAGACCAGGGGCGGCCTGGCTACACCTTC.

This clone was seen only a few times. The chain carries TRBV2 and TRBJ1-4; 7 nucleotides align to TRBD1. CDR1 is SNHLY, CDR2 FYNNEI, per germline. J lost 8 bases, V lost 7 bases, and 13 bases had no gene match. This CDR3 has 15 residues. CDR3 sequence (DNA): TGTGCCAGCACCCGGGACAGTTCAAGAGGGGAAAAACTGTTTTTT. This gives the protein CASTRDSSRGEKLFF.

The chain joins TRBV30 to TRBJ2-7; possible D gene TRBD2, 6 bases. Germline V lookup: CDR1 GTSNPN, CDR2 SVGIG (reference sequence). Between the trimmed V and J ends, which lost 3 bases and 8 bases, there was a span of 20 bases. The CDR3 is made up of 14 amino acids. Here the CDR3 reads CAWRVRDSLSKQYF. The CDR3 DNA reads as TGTGCCTGGAGAGTCCGGGACTCTCTCTCCAAGCAGTACTTC.

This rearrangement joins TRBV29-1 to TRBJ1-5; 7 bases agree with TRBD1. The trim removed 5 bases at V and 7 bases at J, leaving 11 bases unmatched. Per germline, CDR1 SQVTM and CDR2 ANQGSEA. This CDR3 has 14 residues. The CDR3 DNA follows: TGCAGCGTTCGGGAAGGGGGCTCCAGGCAGCCCCAGCATTTT. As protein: CSVREGGSRQPQHF. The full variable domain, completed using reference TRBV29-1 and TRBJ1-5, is SAVISQKPSRDICQRGTSLTIQCQVDSQVTMMFWYRQQPGQSLTLIATANQGSEATYESGFVIDKFPISRPNLTFSTLTVSNMSPEDSSIYLCSVREGGSRQPQHFGDGTRLSIL.

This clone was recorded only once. The CDR3 is CASSQGHNTGELFF. The DNA for the CDR3 is TGTGCCAGCAGCCAAGGACACAACACCGGGGAGCTGTTTTTT. The chain has TRBV3-1 (or the pseudogene TRBV3-2) and TRBJ2-2; D is unresolved. In germline, CDR1 is LGHDT, CDR2 YNNKEL (reference sequence). The CDR3 has 14 residues. Trimming left V 1 base short and J 2 bases short, with 5 bases between.

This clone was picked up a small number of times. The CDR3 DNA is TGTGCCATCAGCCCGGGGCGACAGGGAGAAAATTCACCCCTCCACTTT. This gives the protein CAISPGRQGENSPLHF. V and J are TRBV10-3 and TRBJ1-6; 7 nucleotides align to TRBD1. The germline CDR1 and CDR2 sequences are ENHRY and SYGVKD. Trimming removed 6 bases from V and 7 bases from J; junction bases left unmatched: 12. CDR3 length: 16 residues.

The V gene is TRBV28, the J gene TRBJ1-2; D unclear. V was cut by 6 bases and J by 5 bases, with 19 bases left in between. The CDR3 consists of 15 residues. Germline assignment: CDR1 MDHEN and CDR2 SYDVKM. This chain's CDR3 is CASSLSGGFRYGYTF. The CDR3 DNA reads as TGTGCCAGCAGCTTAAGCGGAGGGTTCCGGTATGGCTACACCTTC.

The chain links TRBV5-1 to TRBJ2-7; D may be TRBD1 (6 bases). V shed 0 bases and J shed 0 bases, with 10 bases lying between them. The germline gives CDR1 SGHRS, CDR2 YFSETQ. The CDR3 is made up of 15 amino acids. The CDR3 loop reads CASSLVGTLSYEQYF. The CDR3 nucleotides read TGCGCCAGCAGCTTGGTAGGGACACTCTCCTACGAGCAGTACTTC. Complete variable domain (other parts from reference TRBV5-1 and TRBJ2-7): KAGVTQTPRYLIKTRGQQVTLSCSPISGHRSVSWYQQTPGQGLQFLFEYFSETQRNKGNFPGRFSGRQFSNSRSEMNVSTLELGDSALYLCASSLVGTLSYEQYFGPGTRLTVT.

As DNA, the CDR3 is TGTGCCTGGACGTCGAGCAACGGTGGCTACAATGAGCAGTTCTTC. Protein: CAWTSSNGGYNEQFF. V is TRBV30 and J is TRBJ2-1; D call uncertain. V was cut by 4 bases and J by 3 bases, with 16 bases left in between. The CDR3 has 15 residues. Per the germline V gene, CDR1 is GTSNPN and CDR2 is SVGIG (reference sequence).

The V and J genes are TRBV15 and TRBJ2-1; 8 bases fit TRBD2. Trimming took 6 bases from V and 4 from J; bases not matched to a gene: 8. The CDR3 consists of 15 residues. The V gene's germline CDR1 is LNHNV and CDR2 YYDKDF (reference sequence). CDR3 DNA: TGTGCCACCAGTAGCGCTAGCGGGCGTTACAATGAGCAGTTCTTC. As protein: CATSSASGRYNEQFF.